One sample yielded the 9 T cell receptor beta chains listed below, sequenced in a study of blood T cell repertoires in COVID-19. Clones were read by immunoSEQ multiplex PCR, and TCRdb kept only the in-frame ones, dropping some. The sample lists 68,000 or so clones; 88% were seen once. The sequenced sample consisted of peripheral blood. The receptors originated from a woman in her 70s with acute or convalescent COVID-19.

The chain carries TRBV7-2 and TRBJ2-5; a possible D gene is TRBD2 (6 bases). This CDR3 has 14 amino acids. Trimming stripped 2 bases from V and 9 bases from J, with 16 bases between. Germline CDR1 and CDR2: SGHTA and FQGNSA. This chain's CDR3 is CASSLTGLSGAQYF. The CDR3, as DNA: TGTGCCAGCAGCTTAACGGGACTCTCAGGAGCCCAGTACTTC. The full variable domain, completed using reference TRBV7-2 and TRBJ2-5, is GAGVSQSPSNKVTEKGKDVELRCDPISGHTALYWYRQSLGQGLEFLIYFQGNSAPDKSGLPSDRFSAERTGGSVSTLTIQRTQQEDSAVYLCASSLTGLSGAQYFGPGTRLLVL.

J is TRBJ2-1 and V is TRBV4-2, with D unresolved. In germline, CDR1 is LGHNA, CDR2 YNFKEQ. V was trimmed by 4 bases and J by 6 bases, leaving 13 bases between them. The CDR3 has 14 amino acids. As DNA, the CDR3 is TGTGCCAGCAGCCCGGCTGGGTGGGCCAATGAGCAGTTCTTC. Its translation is CASSPAGWANEQFF.

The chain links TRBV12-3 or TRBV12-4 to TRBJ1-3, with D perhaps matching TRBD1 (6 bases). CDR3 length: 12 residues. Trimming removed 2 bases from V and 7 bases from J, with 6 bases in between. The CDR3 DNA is TGTGCCAGCAGTTTAAGGGGGAACACCATATATTTT. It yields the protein CASSLRGNTIYF.

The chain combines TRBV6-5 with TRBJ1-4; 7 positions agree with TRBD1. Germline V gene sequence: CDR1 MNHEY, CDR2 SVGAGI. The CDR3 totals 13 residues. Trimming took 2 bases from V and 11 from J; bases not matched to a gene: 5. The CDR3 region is CASSYTSGGKLFF. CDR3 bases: TGTGCCAGCAGTTACACTTCAGGGGGGAAACTGTTTTTT.

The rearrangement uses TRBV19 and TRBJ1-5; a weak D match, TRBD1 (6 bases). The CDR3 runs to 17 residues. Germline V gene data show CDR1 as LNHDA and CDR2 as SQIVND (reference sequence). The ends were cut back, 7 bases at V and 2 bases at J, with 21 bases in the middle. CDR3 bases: TGTGCCAGTAAGGTACAGGGAGCTAGCAAAGGCAATCAGCCCCAGCATTTT. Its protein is CASKVQGASKGNQPQHF.

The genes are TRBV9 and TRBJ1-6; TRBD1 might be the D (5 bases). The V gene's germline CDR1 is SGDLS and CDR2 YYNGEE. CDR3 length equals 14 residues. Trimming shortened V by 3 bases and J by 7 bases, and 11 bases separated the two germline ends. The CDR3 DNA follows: TGTGCCAGCAGCGAAGGGACTGCAAATTCACCCCTCCACTTT. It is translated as CASSEGTANSPLHF.

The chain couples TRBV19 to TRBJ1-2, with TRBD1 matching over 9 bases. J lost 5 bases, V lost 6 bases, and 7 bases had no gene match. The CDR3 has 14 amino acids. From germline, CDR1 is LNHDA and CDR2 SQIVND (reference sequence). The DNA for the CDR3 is TGTGCCAGTAGGCTCCTGACAGGGGGATATGGCTACACCTTC. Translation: CASRLLTGGYGYTF.

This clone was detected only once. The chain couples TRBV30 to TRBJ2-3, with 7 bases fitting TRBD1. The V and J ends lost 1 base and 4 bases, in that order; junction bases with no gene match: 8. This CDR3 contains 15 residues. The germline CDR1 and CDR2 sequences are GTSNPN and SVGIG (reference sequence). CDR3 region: CAWSDRDSEADTQYF. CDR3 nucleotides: TGTGCCTGGAGTGACCGGGACAGCGAGGCAGATACGCAGTATTTT.

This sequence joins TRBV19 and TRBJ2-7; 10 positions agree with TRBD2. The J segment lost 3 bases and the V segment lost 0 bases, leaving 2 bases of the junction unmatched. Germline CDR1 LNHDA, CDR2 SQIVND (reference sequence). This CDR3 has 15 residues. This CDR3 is CASSIELAGRYEQYF. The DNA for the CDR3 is TGTGCCAGTAGTATAGAACTAGCGGGACGCTACGAGCAGTACTTC.